One sample yielded the 28 T cell receptor beta chains listed below, sequenced in a study of blood T cell repertoires in COVID-19. TCRdb's table, derived via immunoSEQ multiplex PCR, lists solely in-frame clones and lacks some. Seen here are more than 200,000 clones, 70% to 90% observed once, and the top ten hold approximately 6%. Sample: peripheral blood. The receptor set was obtained from a man older than 75 with acute or convalescent COVID-19.

The chain carries TRBV6-5 and TRBJ2-2; D is possibly TRBD2 (6 bases). Germline CDR1 is MNHEY and CDR2 is SVGAGI. Trimming removed 5 bases from V and 5 bases from J, with 12 bases in between. The CDR3 length is 14 residues. The DNA of the CDR3 is TGTGCCAGCAGTAACCGACGGGGGACCGGGGAGCTGTTTTTT. It yields the protein CASSNRRGTGELFF.

The chain has TRBV19 and TRBJ1-1; D remains unclear. The V gene lost 3 bases and the J gene lost 4 bases, with 12 bases spanning the gap. The germline CDR1 and CDR2 sequences are LNHDA and SQIVND (reference sequence). The CDR3 is 14 amino acids. CDR3 sequence (DNA): TGTGCCAGTAGTATCGGAGGTCTCCGCACTGAAGCTTTCTTT. As protein: CASSIGGLRTEAFF.

V and J are TRBV7-2 and TRBJ2-1; D remains unclear. Per the germline V gene, CDR1 is SGHTA and CDR2 is FQGNSA. This CDR3 is built from 14 residues. V shed 1 base and J shed 3 bases, with 7 bases lying between them. The CDR3 DNA is TGTGCCAGCAGCTTAGGGTCCAGCTACAATGAGCAGTTCTTC. Translation gives CASSLGSSYNEQFF.

This chain connects TRBV6-2 or TRBV6-3 to TRBJ2-3; the match to TRBD2 covers 9 bases. Germline V CDR1 and CDR2: MNHEY, SVGEGT. This CDR3 has 15 amino acids. V lost 4 bases, J lost 0 bases, and 2 bases stayed unmatched. CDR3 sequence (DNA): TGTGCCAGCAGTTCCCTAGCGGGGAGCACAGATACGCAGTATTTT. Protein sequence: CASSSLAGSTDTQYF.

The chain carries TRBV9 and TRBJ2-2, with 10 nucleotides matching TRBD2. This CDR3 region has 19 residues. The germline CDR1 and CDR2 sequences are SGDLS and YYNGEE. With V trimmed by 4 bases and J by 2 bases, 14 bases remained unmatched. CDR3 in DNA: TGTGCCAGCAGCCCGGGGGGACTAGCGCACGCTCTTAACACCGGGGAGCTGTTTTTT. It yields the protein CASSPGGLAHALNTGELFF.

This sequence joins TRBV10-3 and TRBJ1-3; possible D gene TRBD1, 5 bases. This CDR3 contains 14 residues. V was shortened by 3 bases and J by 4 bases, with 10 bases between the two germline ends. Germline loops: CDR1 ENHRY, CDR2 SYGVKD. The CDR3, as DNA: TGTGCCATCAGTGATTCAGGGTTCGGAAACACCATATATTTT. It specifies CAISDSGFGNTIYF.

V usage is TRBV6-2 or TRBV6-3 and J usage is TRBJ1-6; D remains ambiguous. V lost 6 bases and J lost 7, with 16 bases in between. The CDR3 length is 15 residues. The germline V gene encodes CDR1 MNHEY and CDR2 SVGEGT. The CDR3 protein is CASSLTGFGNSPLHF. The DNA of the CDR3 is TGTGCCAGCAGCCTAACGGGATTTGGGAATTCACCCCTCCACTTT.

The rearrangement uses TRBV11-3 and TRBJ2-5; TRBD2 matches at 8 bases. J was trimmed by 4 bases and V by 8 bases; bases with no gene match: 0. Germline CDR1 and CDR2: SGHNT and YENEEA. CDR3 length equals 11 residues. CDR3 bases: TGTGCCAGCGCGGGGGGAGAGACCCAGTACTTC. Its translation: CASAGGETQYF.

The V call is TRBV18, the J call TRBJ1-5; D possibly corresponds to TRBD1 (5 bases). Germline assignment: CDR1 KGHSH and CDR2 LQKENI. The CDR3 runs to 16 residues. V shed 0 bases and J shed 0 bases, with 9 bases lying between them. CDR3 sequence reads: CASSPPGGASNQPQHF. The CDR3 bases are TGTGCCAGCTCACCACCTGGAGGGGCTAGCAATCAGCCCCAGCATTTT.

This rearrangement joins TRBV18 to TRBJ1-4; 8 bases match TRBD1. The CDR3 is made up of 15 amino acids. Germline assignment: CDR1 KGHSH and CDR2 LQKENI. J lost 5 bases, V lost 4 bases, and 6 bases had no gene match. The CDR3 nucleotides are TGTGCCAGCTCACGAGAGGGACAGGCAAATGAAAAACTGTTTTTT. Its translation: CASSREGQANEKLFF.

Comments on this clone: Distinct nucleotide sequences in the sample also encode this CDR3. This chain joins TRBV24-1 and TRBJ2-2, with a tentative D call TRBD2 (6 bases). The CDR3 totals 16 residues. Trimming took 3 bases from V and 2 from J, leaving 12 bases between them. From germline, CDR1 is KGHDR and CDR2 SFDVKD. The CDR3 is CATSDPGTGNTGELFF. The CDR3 bases are TGTGCCACCAGTGATCCCGGGACTGGAAACACCGGGGAGCTGTTTTTT.

The chain carries TRBV11-3 and TRBJ2-3, with 10 nucleotides matching TRBD1. The CDR3 contains 16 residues. The J segment lost 2 bases and the V segment lost 5 bases, leaving 7 bases of the junction unmatched. CDR1 is SGHNT, CDR2 YENEEA, per germline. Here the CDR3 reads CASSRGTGVFTDTQYF. In DNA, the CDR3 is TGTGCCAGCAGCCGGGGGACAGGGGTCTTCACAGATACGCAGTATTTT.

The chain uses TRBV24-1 and TRBJ2-1, with a possible D match to TRBD1 (6 bases). This CDR3 comprises 13 residues. The germline V gene encodes CDR1 KGHDR and CDR2 SFDVKD. The V and J ends lost 4 bases and 4 bases respectively, with 7 bases between them. The CDR3 region has the DNA TGTGCCACCAGTGACGGACAGTACAATGAGCAGTTCTTC. Its translation: CATSDGQYNEQFF.

The V call is TRBV11-3, the J call TRBJ2-2; 8 bases line up with TRBD1. The junction had 6 bases not matched to a gene; V was cut back by 5 bases and J by 1 base. The CDR3 length is 16 residues. CDR1 is SGHNT, CDR2 YENEEA, per germline. The CDR3 region has the DNA TGTGCCAGCAGCCCTTCGGGGACAGGGAACACCGGGGAGCTGTTTTTT. This codes for CASSPSGTGNTGELFF.

V usage is TRBV4-1 and J usage is TRBJ2-7; TRBD1 matches at 10 bases. This CDR3 is built from 15 residues. Germline V gives CDR1 MGHRA, CDR2 YSYEKL. With 4 bases clipped from V and 2 bases from J, the junction kept 5 bases outside the gene matches. The CDR3 sequence is CASSLPGQGTYEQYF. The CDR3, as DNA: TGCGCCAGCAGCCTACCGGGACAGGGGACCTACGAGCAGTACTTC.

The V and J genes are TRBV21-1 and TRBJ2-6; the D segment call TRBD2 is taken from the table without a DNA check. TRBV21-1 is an annotated pseudogene. The CDR3 loop spans 19 amino acids. CDR3 protein: CASSKYPGGQPSGANVLTF. In DNA, the CDR3 is TGTGCCAGCAGCAAATACCCCGGGGGGCAGCCCTCTGGGGCCAACGTCCTGACTTTC.

This clone was counted once. In DNA form, the CDR3 reads TGCGCCAGCAGCCCTGGCGGGAGTGAGTACAATGAGCAGTTCTTC. This encodes CASSPGGSEYNEQFF. This chain uses TRBV5-1 with TRBJ2-1; TRBD2 matches at 7 bases. The CDR3 runs to 15 residues. CDR1 and CDR2 from the germline V gene are SGHRS and YFSETQ. J lost 4 bases, V lost 4 bases, and 8 bases had no gene match.

This sequence joins TRBV28 and TRBJ2-1; D perhaps matches TRBD2 (6 bases). The CDR3 runs to 11 residues. Trimming took off 3 bases at V and 12 bases at J, with 9 bases between the two ends. From germline, CDR1 is MDHEN and CDR2 SYDVKM. This CDR3 reads CASSFRLVQFF. In DNA form, the CDR3 reads TGTGCCAGCAGTTTTAGACTAGTGCAGTTCTTC.

The V call is TRBV6-2 or TRBV6-3, the J call TRBJ1-1; D gene uncertain. Germline V CDR1 and CDR2: MNHEY, SVGEGT. The V end lost 2 bases, the J end lost 1 base, and 5 bases lay between the germline ends. The CDR3 has 13 residues. The CDR3 loop is CASSYGGNTEAFF. The DNA for the CDR3 is TGTGCCAGCAGTTACGGAGGGAACACTGAAGCTTTCTTT.

The chain couples TRBV19 to TRBJ1-2, with 9 bases fitting TRBD1. The V gene's germline CDR1 is LNHDA and CDR2 SQIVND (reference sequence). V lost 3 bases to trimming and J lost 3 bases; unmatched junction nucleotides: 14. The CDR3 has 18 amino acids. The CDR3, as DNA: TGTGCCAGTAGTATGGGGGCCCCCGGGACAGGGAGTTACTATGGCTACACCTTC. This sequence encodes CASSMGAPGTGSYYGYTF.

This rearrangement joins TRBV20-1 to TRBJ2-3; 8 bases are a match to TRBD2. Per the germline V gene, CDR1 is DFQATT and CDR2 is SNEGSKA (reference sequence). Germline trimming cut 3 bases from V and 5 bases from J; bases unmatched to any gene: 16. CDR3 length equals 17 residues. CDR3 protein: CSASNLAGSGELDTQYF. The CDR3 DNA sequence: TGCAGTGCTAGTAACCTAGCGGGCTCTGGGGAACTAGATACGCAGTATTTT.

CDR3 DNA: TGTGCCAGCAGCTTAGGCGCCCTTTACGAGCAGTACGTC. This sequence encodes CASSLGALYEQYV. The gene calls are TRBV7-9 and TRBJ2-7; D uncertain. V lost 1 base and J 4 bases, leaving 8 bases between the germline ends. Germline lookup yields CDR1 SEHNR and CDR2 FQNEAQ (reference sequence). This CDR3 region has 13 residues.

The chain is built from TRBV28 and TRBJ2-7; TRBD2 matches 12 bases. The germline V gene has CDR1 MDHEN and CDR2 SYDVKM. V gave up 5 bases and J gave up 0 bases; unmatched junction bases: 20. The CDR3 loop spans 21 amino acids. CDR3 sequence: CASSPRLGTSGPSLSSYEQYF. CDR3 nucleotides: TGTGCCAGCAGTCCTCGACTGGGGACTAGCGGGCCATCATTAAGCTCCTACGAGCAGTACTTC.

The chain uses TRBV18 and TRBJ2-1, with TRBD1 identical over 10 bases. V lost 4 bases and J lost 6; bases outside the gene matches: 9. This CDR3 region has 16 residues. CDR1 and CDR2 from the germline V gene are KGHSH and LQKENI. CDR3 in amino acids: CASSRDRGQLVNEQFF. CDR3 sequence (DNA): TGTGCCAGCTCACGCGACAGGGGGCAGCTTGTCAATGAGCAGTTCTTC.

The V gene is TRBV6-6, the J gene TRBJ2-3, with 14 positions matching TRBD2. The CDR3 is 15 amino acids. Germline values: CDR1 MNHNY, CDR2 SVGAGI (reference sequence). The V gene end was trimmed by 8 bases and the J gene end by 6 bases; junction bases not matched to a gene: 7. The CDR3 loop is CASRGLAGVADTQYF. In DNA, the CDR3 is TGTGCCAGCCGGGGACTAGCGGGAGTTGCGGATACGCAGTATTTT.

The V and J genes are TRBV5-6 and TRBJ2-5; a possible D gene is TRBD2 (6 bases). The CDR3 spans 15 residues. Germline V gene lookup returns CDR1 SGHDT and CDR2 YYEEEE. V lost 4 bases, J lost 5 bases, and 18 bases lay in between. The CDR3 DNA follows: TGTGCCAGCAGCCCCGGGACTGGGGTCACGGAGACCCAGTACTTC. Translated: CASSPGTGVTETQYF. Using reference TRBV5-6 and TRBJ2-5 for the parts outside the CDR3, the full variable domain is DAGVTQSPTHLIKTRGQQVTLRCSPKSGHDTVSWYQQALGQGPQFIFQYYEEEERQRGNFPDRFSGHQFPNYSSELNVNALLLGDSALYLCASSPGTGVTETQYFGPGTRLLVL.

The J gene is TRBJ1-5, the V gene TRBV2; D possibly corresponds to TRBD1 (5 bases). Germline CDR1 is SNHLY and CDR2 is FYNNEI. The V and J ends lost 6 bases and 2 bases respectively, with 14 bases between them. The CDR3 has 15 amino acids. CDR3 residues: CASSVGLGGNQPQHF. CDR3 bases: TGTGCCAGCAGCGTGGGACTCGGGGGCAATCAGCCCCAGCATTTT.

This chain connects TRBV18 to TRBJ1-1, with D unclear. Germline V lookup: CDR1 KGHSH, CDR2 LQKENI. V was shortened by 5 bases and J by 4 bases, with 14 bases between the two germline ends. CDR3 length: 14 amino acids. CDR3 bases: TGTGCCAGCTCAGTCGCCGGTAGCGGCACTGAAGCTTTCTTT. Translating it yields CASSVAGSGTEAFF.